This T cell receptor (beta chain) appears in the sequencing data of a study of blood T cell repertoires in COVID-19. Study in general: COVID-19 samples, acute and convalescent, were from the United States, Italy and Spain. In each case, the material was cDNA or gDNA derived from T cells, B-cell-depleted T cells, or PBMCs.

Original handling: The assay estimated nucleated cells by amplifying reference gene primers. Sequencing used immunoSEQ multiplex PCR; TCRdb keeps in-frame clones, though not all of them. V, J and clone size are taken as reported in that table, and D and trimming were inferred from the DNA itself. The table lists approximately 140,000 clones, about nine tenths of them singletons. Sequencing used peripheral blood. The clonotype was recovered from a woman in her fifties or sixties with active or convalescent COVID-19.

The chain's CDR3 is CASKAGGYGYTF. CDR3 in DNA: TGTGCCAGCAAAGCAGGGGGATATGGCTACACCTTC. V is TRBV12-3 or TRBV12-4 and J is TRBJ1-2, with 7 nucleotides matching TRBD1. This CDR3 has 12 residues. Trimming took 7 bases from V and 5 from J; bases not matched to a gene: 4.